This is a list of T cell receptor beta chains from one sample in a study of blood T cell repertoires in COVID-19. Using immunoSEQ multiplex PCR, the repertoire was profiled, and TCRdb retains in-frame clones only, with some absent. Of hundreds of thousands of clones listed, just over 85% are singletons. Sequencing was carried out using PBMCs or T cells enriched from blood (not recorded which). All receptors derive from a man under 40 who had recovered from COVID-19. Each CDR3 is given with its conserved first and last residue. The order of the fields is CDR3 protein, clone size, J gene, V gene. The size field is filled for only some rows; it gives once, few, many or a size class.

CDR3aa: CASSQIVNPNNEQFF; abundance: few; j_gene: TRBJ2-1; v_gene: TRBV3-1/TRBV3-2
CDR3aa: CASSYSGTGPREPLHF; abundance: NA; j_gene: TRBJ1-6; v_gene: TRBV6-5
CDR3aa: CAISERTSGNNEQFF; abundance: NA; j_gene: TRBJ2-1; v_gene: TRBV10-3
CDR3aa: CASSLGEAYDEQFF; abundance: NA; j_gene: TRBJ2-1; v_gene: TRBV5-1
CDR3aa: CASSPAGLNTGELFF; abundance: NA; j_gene: TRBJ2-2; v_gene: TRBV7-6
CDR3aa: CASSPEASGAQTQYF; abundance: NA; j_gene: TRBJ2-5; v_gene: TRBV27
CDR3aa: CASGQLNTEAFF; abundance: NA; j_gene: TRBJ1-1; v_gene: TRBV2
CDR3aa: CASSGVAGGGTDTQYF; abundance: NA; j_gene: TRBJ2-3; v_gene: TRBV6-1
CDR3aa: CASSSRANTEAFF; abundance: once; j_gene: TRBJ1-1; v_gene: TRBV19
CDR3aa: CASSLALRDRALHSNQPQHF; abundance: NA; j_gene: TRBJ1-5; v_gene: TRBV7-8